Here is one T cell receptor beta chain with its context. The CDR3 runs 15 residues. V was pared by 2 bases and J by 2 bases, with 12 bases between. From germline, CDR1 is SGHDT and CDR2 YYEEEE. The data were obtained in a study of blood T cell repertoires in COVID-19. Overall study context: The United States, Italy and Spain were the sources of the acute and convalescent COVID-19 samples. From T cells, B-cell-depleted T cells, or PBMCs came the material, which was cDNA or gDNA.

Authors' data handling: Amplifying reference gene primers gave estimates of nucleated cell counts. Produced via immunoSEQ multiplex PCR; TCRdb's table is partial and in-frame only. V, J and clone size reflect that table, while D and trimming were determined from the DNA. The sample records some 240,000 clones, 80% being singletons. The clonotype comes from a human donor in a cohort sampled during active COVID-19. The chain carries TRBV5-6 and TRBJ2-3; D is ambiguous. The specimen sequenced was peripheral blood. The CDR3 reads CASSFGWSSTDTQYF. CDR3 nucleotides: TGTGCCAGCAGCTTCGGTTGGTCTTCCACAGATACGCAGTATTTT.